This T cell receptor beta chain was found in a study of blood T cell repertoires in COVID-19. The CDR3 loop spans 14 amino acids. Trimming shortened V by 1 base and J by 4 bases, and 7 bases separated the two germline ends. Germline V gene lookup returns CDR1 SGHTA and CDR2 FQGNSA. Assay used: immunoSEQ multiplex PCR; TCRdb lists only in-frame clones, some missing. The sample yields tens of thousands of clones, approximately 84% seen once. V usage is TRBV7-2 and J usage is TRBJ1-4; D is undetermined. This clonotype was sampled from a man in his sixties or seventies with acute or convalescent COVID-19. The material sequenced was peripheral blood. The CDR3 nucleotides read TGTGCCAGCAGCTTAGGGCGGATTAATGAAAAACTGTTTTTT. Translating it yields CASSLGRINEKLFF.